This T cell receptor beta chain came from a study of T-cell memory formation after mild COVID-19. In this sample, this clonotype turned up a few times. Its antigen is not identified. CDR1 and CDR2 from the germline V gene are SGHTA and FQGNSA. Trimming cost V 3 bases and J 5 bases, with 8 bases left between them. This CDR3 contains 13 residues. MiXCR was run by TCRdb on the 5' RACE reads, yielding one entry per CDR3 protein. The sample consists of under 300,000 distinct CDR3 sequences, about a sixth of them appearing once. The study, taken as a whole, reports: Later expanders leaned CD4+, whereas clones that contracted between day 15 and 85 were balanced CD4/CD8.

The chain is built from TRBV7-2 and TRBJ2-1; D assignment may be TRBD1 or TRBD2 (5 bases each). The receptor's source is a man between 18 and 29 years old who had mild COVID-19 (a few samples of this study predate the infection). Cell type and time point are not known. Source material: PBMCs or a T cell subset sorted from them (not recorded which). The CDR3 reads CASSFRGNNEQFF. The CDR3 DNA is TGTGCCAGCAGCTTCCGGGGCAACAATGAGCAGTTCTTC.